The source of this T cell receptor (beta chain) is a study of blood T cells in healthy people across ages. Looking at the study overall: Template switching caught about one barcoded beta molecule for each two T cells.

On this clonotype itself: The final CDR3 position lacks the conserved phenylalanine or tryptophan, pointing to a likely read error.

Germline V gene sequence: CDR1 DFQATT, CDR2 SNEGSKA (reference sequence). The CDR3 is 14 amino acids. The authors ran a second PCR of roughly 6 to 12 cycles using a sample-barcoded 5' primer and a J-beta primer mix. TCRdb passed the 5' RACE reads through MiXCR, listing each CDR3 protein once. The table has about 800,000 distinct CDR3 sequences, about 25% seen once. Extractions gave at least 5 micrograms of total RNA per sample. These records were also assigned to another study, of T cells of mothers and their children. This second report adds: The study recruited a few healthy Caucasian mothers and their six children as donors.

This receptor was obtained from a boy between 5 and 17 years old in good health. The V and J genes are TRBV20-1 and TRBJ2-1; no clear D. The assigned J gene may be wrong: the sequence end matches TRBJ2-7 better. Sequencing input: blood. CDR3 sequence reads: CSARTAWAFYEQYS. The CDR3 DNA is TGCAGTGCCCGGACCGCATGGGCATTTTACGAGCAGTACTCC.